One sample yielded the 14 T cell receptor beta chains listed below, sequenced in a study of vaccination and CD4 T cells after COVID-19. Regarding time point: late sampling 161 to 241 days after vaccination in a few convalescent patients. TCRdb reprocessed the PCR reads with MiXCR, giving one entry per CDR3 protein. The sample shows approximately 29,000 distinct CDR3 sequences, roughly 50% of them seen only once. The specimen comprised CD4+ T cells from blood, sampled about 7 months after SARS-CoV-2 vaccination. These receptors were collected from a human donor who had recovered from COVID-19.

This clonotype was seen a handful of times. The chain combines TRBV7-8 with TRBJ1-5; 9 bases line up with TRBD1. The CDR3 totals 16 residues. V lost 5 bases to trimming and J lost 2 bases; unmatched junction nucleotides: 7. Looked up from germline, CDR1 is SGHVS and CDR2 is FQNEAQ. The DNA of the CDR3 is TGTGCCAGCAGCACCCCGCGACAGGGGGGCAATCAGCCCCAGCATTTT. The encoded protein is CASSTPRQGGNQPQHF.

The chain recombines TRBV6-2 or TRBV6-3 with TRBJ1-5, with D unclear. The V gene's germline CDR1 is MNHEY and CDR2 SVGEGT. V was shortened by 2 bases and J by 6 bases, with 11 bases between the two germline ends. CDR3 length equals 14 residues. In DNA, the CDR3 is TGTGCCAGCAGTTACCCCCGGGTGGGTCAGCCCCAGCATTTT. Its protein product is CASSYPRVGQPQHF.

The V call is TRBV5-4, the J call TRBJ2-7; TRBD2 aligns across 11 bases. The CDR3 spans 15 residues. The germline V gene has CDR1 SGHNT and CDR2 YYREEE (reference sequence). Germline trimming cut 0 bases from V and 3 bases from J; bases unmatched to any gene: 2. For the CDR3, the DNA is TGTGCCAGCAGCTTGGGACTAGCGGGAAACTACGAGCAGTACTTC. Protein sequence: CASSLGLAGNYEQYF. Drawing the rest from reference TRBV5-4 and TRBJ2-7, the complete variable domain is ETGVTQSPTHLIKTRGQQVTLRCSSQSGHNTVSWYQQALGQGPQFIFQYYREEENGRGNFPPRFSGLQFPNYSSELNVNALELDDSALYLCASSLGLAGNYEQYFGPGTRLTVT.

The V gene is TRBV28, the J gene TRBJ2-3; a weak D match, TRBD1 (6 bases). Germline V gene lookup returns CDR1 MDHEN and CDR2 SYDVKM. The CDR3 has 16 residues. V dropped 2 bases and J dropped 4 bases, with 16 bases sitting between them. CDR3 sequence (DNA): TGTGCCAGCAGTTTAGGGCTCTTTAAGGGGGCAGATACGCAGTATTTT. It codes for CASSLGLFKGADTQYF. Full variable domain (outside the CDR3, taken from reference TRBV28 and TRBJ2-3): DVKVTQSSRYLVKRTGEKVFLECVQDMDHENMFWYRQDPGLGLRLIYFSYDVKMKEKGDIPEGYSVSREKKERFSLILESASTNQTSMYLCASSLGLFKGADTQYFGPGTRLTVL.

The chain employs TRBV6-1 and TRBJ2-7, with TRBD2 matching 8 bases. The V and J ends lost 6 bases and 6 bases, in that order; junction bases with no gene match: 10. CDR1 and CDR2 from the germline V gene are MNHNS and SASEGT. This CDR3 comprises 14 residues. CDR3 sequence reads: CASRRSGRTGEQYF. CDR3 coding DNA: TGTGCCAGCAGAAGGAGCGGGAGAACTGGCGAGCAGTACTTC.

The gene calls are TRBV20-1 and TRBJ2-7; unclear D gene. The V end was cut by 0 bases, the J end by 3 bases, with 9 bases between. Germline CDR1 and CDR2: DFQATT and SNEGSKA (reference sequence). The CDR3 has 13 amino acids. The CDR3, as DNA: TGCAGTGCTAGAGAAGACACCCTCTACGAGCAGTACTTC. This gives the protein CSAREDTLYEQYF.

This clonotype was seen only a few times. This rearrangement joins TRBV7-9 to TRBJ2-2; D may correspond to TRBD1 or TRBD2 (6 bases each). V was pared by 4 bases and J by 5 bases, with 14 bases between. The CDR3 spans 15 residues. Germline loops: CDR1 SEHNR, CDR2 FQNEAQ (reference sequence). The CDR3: CASSWGLGGTGELFF. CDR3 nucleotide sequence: TGTGCCAGCAGCTGGGGGCTAGGGGGGACCGGGGAGCTGTTTTTT.

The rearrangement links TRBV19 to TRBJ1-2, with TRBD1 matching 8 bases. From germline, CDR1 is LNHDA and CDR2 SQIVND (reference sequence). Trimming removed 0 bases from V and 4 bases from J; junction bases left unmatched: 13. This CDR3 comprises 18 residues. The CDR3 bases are TGTGCCAGTAGTATAGATTCCTTCAAGGGACAGGTCGTCTATGGCTACACCTTC. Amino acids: CASSIDSFKGQVVYGYTF.

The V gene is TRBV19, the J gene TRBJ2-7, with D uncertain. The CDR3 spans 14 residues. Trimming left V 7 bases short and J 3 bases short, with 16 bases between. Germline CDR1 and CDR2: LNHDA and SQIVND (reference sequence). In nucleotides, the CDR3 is TGTGCCAGTAAACCAACGGGCTTGGGCTACGAGCAGTACTTC. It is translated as CASKPTGLGYEQYF.

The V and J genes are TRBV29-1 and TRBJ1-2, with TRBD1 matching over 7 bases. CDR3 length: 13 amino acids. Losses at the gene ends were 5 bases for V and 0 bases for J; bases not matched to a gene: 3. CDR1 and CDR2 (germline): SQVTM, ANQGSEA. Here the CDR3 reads CSVRDSSNYGYTF. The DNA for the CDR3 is TGCAGCGTTAGGGACAGCTCTAACTATGGCTACACCTTC.

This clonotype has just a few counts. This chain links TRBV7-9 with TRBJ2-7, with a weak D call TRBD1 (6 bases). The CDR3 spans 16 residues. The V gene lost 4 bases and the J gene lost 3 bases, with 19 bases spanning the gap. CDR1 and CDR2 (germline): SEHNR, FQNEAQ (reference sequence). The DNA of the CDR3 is TGTGCCAGCAGCTCGACGGGGACACAATGGTACTACGAGCAGTACTTC. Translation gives CASSSTGTQWYYEQYF.

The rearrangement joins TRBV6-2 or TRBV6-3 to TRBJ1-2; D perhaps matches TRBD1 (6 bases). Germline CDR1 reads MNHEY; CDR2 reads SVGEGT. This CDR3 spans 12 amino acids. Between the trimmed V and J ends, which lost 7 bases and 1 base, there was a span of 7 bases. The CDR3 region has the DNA TGTGCCAGCACGGACAGTAACTATGGCTACACCTTC. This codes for CASTDSNYGYTF.

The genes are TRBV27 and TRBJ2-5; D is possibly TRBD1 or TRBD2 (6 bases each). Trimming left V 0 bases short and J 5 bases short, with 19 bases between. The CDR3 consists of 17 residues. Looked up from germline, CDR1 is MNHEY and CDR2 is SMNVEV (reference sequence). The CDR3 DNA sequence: TGTGCCAGCAGTTTATCGGGGGGCGTTTATAAAAAGGAGACCCAGTACTTC. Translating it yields CASSLSGGVYKKETQYF.

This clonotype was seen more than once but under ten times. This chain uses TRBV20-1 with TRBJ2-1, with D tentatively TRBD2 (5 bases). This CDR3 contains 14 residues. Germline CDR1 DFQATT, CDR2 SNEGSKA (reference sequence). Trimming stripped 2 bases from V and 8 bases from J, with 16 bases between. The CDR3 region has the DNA TGCAGTGCTAGATCCGTGGACTCCCCGGATGAGCAGTTCTTC. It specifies CSARSVDSPDEQFF.